One and the same sample provided the 18 T cell receptor beta chains below, sequenced in a study of T-cell reconstitution after alpha-beta-depleted transplantation in children. A TCRbeta library incorporating unique molecular identifiers was prepared. In TCRdb, the PCR reads were re-called with MiXCR into one record per CDR3 protein. The sample consists of 550,000 to 800,000 distinct CDR3 sequences, approximately 14% of them appearing once. The starting material was PBMCs, obtained before TCRalphabeta/CD19-depleted stem cell transplant. All receptors come from a girl aged 2 to 9 with congenital amegakaryocytic thrombocytopenia, due to receive a stem cell transplant.

The chain is built from TRBV13 and TRBJ2-1, with D unresolved. The CDR3 spans 15 residues. The germline gives CDR1 PRHDT, CDR2 FYEKMQ (reference sequence). Between the trimmed V and J ends, which lost 5 bases and 3 bases, there was a span of 14 bases. This CDR3 is CASSRRTPLYNEQFF. The DNA for the CDR3 is TGTGCCAGCAGCAGGAGAACCCCGCTCTACAATGAGCAGTTCTTC.

This clonotype has more than one count but fewer than ten. The chain recombines TRBV7-8 with TRBJ1-5, with D perhaps matching TRBD1 (6 bases). The ends were cut back, 2 bases at V and 0 bases at J, with 8 bases in the middle. This CDR3 has 15 residues. Germline V gene data show CDR1 as SGHVS and CDR2 as FQNEAQ. The CDR3 DNA reads as TGTGCCAGCAGCTTACTGGGACATAGCAATCAGCCCCAGCATTTT. It yields the protein CASSLLGHSNQPQHF. The full variable domain, its missing parts supplied by reference TRBV7-8 and TRBJ1-5, is GAGVSQSPRYKVAKRGQDVALRCDPISGHVSLFWYQQALGQGPEFLTYFQNEAQLDKSGLPSDRFFAERPEGSVSTLKIQRTQQEDSAVYLCASSLLGHSNQPQHFGDGTRLSIL.

There are many counts of this clonotype. The chain uses TRBV20-1 and TRBJ2-3; 11 bases are shared with TRBD2. V lost 1 base and J lost 0; bases outside the gene matches: 6. The V gene's germline CDR1 is DFQATT and CDR2 SNEGSKA (reference sequence). The CDR3 loop spans 17 amino acids. The CDR3 spells CSARAIRTSGSTDTQYF. DNA for the CDR3: TGCAGTGCTAGAGCCATCAGGACTAGCGGGAGCACAGATACGCAGTATTTT.

The genes are TRBV6-6 and TRBJ1-1, with unresolved D. The germline gives CDR1 MNHNY, CDR2 SVGAGI (reference sequence). CDR3 size: 11 residues. With 0 bases removed from V and 10 bases from J, the gap between germline ends came to 6 bases. The CDR3 bases are TGTGCCAGCAGTTACTCGAGCGGAGCTTTCTTT. This encodes CASSYSSGAFF.

This clonotype was recorded at least ten times. The rearrangement joins TRBV12-3 or TRBV12-4 to TRBJ2-5, with D possibly being TRBD1 or TRBD2 (5 bases each). The CDR3 consists of 15 residues. Trimming pared 2 bases from V and 3 bases from J, leaving 13 bases between. The DNA for the CDR3 is TGTGCCAGCAGTTTAAGTGGGGGTTTTGAAGAGACCCAGTACTTC. Translated, it gives CASSLSGGFEETQYF.

The V and J genes are TRBV2 and TRBJ1-5; 8 bases map to TRBD1. The CDR3 extends over 14 amino acids. CDR1 and CDR2 (germline): SNHLY, FYNNEI. The V and J ends lost 8 bases and 6 bases, in that order; junction bases with no gene match: 9. CDR3 loop: CASSGTGKSQPQHF. Written as DNA, the CDR3 is TGTGCCAGCTCAGGGACAGGAAAGTCTCAGCCCCAGCATTTT.

This clonotype was detected ten times or more. V gene TRBV20-1 combines with J gene TRBJ2-1; 13 bases agree with TRBD2. CDR3 length: 15 amino acids. Losses at the gene ends were 5 bases for V and 7 bases for J; bases not matched to a gene: 8. CDR1 and CDR2 from the germline V gene are DFQATT and SNEGSKA (reference sequence). The CDR3 sequence: CSALGLAGDTNEQFF. DNA of the CDR3: TGCAGTGCTCTCGGACTAGCGGGAGATACGAATGAGCAGTTCTTC.

V usage is TRBV20-1 and J usage is TRBJ2-3, with 11 bases lining up with TRBD2. The CDR3 runs to 16 residues. V lost 5 bases, J lost 4 bases, and 11 bases stayed unmatched. Germline V lookup: CDR1 DFQATT, CDR2 SNEGSKA (reference sequence). Here the CDR3 DNA reads TGCAGTGCTGGAACCCATAGCGGGAGGGCATCAGATACGCAGTATTTT. Translating it yields CSAGTHSGRASDTQYF.

This clonotype was seen at least ten times. The rearrangement joins TRBV5-1 to TRBJ1-3; D gene unclear. The V gene lost 0 bases and the J gene lost 1 base, with 11 bases spanning the gap. This CDR3 spans 16 amino acids. Germline values: CDR1 SGHRS, CDR2 YFSETQ. The CDR3 loop reads CASSLAEYSSGNTIYF. CDR3 nucleotides: TGCGCCAGCAGCTTGGCCGAGTACTCTTCTGGAAACACCATATATTTT.

The chain links TRBV7-9 to TRBJ2-7; TRBD1 matches at 8 bases. The CDR3 contains 17 residues. Unmatched junction bases numbered 11, after V lost 2 bases and J lost 2 bases. Germline CDR1 is SEHNR and CDR2 is FQNEAQ (reference sequence). The CDR3 protein is CASSLSPRTGTTYEQYF. In DNA, the CDR3 is TGTGCCAGCAGCTTATCTCCCCGGACAGGGACGACCTACGAGCAGTACTTC.

This chain links TRBV20-1 with TRBJ2-3; 8 nucleotides align to TRBD2. CDR1 DFQATT and CDR2 SNEGSKA come from the germline V gene (reference sequence). V lost 3 bases, J lost 2 bases, and 10 bases stayed unmatched. The CDR3 has 16 residues. The CDR3 DNA sequence: TGCAGTGCTAGGGACGATGTAGCGGGGATCACAGATACGCAGTATTTT. This codes for CSARDDVAGITDTQYF.

There are many counts of this clonotype. The chain couples TRBV29-1 to TRBJ2-1, with 7 nucleotides matching TRBD2. The CDR3 covers 15 residues. With V trimmed by 4 bases and J by 0 bases, 6 bases remained unmatched. The germline CDR1 and CDR2 sequences are SQVTM and ANQGSEA. CDR3 sequence: CSVGTAGSSYNEQFF. In nucleotides, the CDR3 is TGCAGCGTTGGTACAGCGGGAAGCTCCTACAATGAGCAGTTCTTC.

The table lists this clonotype with many counts. The rearrangement joins TRBV7-2 to TRBJ1-2; TRBD1 aligns across 7 bases. CDR1 SGHTA and CDR2 FQGNSA come from the germline V gene. CDR3 length: 14 amino acids. With 5 bases clipped from V and 6 bases from J, the junction kept 9 bases outside the gene matches. In nucleotides, the CDR3 is TGTGCCAGCAGCGCTAATGACAGGGTAAATGGCTACACCTTC. Translated, it gives CASSANDRVNGYTF.

CDR3 sequence (DNA): TGCAGCGCAGGAGGAACAGGGGATCTTGGGGGCTACACCTTC. Protein product: CSAGGTGDLGGYTF. The V and J genes are TRBV29-1 and TRBJ1-2, with 7 bases fitting TRBD1. Germline V gene lookup returns CDR1 SQVTM and CDR2 ANQGSEA. The CDR3 extends over 14 amino acids. J was trimmed by 8 bases and V by 7 bases; bases with no gene match: 16.

This clonotype was counted once. One end of the junction fails to match germline, which may point to a read error. The chain recombines TRBV4-2 with TRBJ1-2; perhaps TRBD1 as D (6 bases). CDR1 LGHNA and CDR2 YNFKEQ come from the germline V gene. The CDR3 runs 14 residues. The CDR3 is CASSQGAQGYGSTF. The CDR3 DNA sequence: TGTGCCAGCAGCCAAGGAGCACAGGGCTATGGCTCCACCTTC.

The chain employs TRBV29-1 and TRBJ2-3; D is undetermined. Matching the DNA end better, TRBJ1-5 makes the J call doubtful. This CDR3 region has 15 residues. Germline CDR1 SQVTM, CDR2 ANQGSEA. The chain's CDR3 is CSVCSSRLYTDTQHF. The CDR3 DNA is TGCAGCGTTTGTTCTAGCAGACTTTATACAGATACGCAGCATTTT.

This clonotype was seen many times. The chain is built from TRBV29-1 and TRBJ1-2; 7 bases fit TRBD1. V shed 7 bases and J 5 bases; nucleotides not matched to a gene: 10. Germline loops: CDR1 SQVTM, CDR2 ANQGSEA. The CDR3 is made up of 13 amino acids. DNA for the CDR3: TGCAGCGCCACACAGGGGCGGAATTATGGCTACACCTTC. Translated, it gives CSATQGRNYGYTF.

This clonotype was seen repeatedly, ten times or more. CDR3 in amino acids: CASSLNPGPYNEQFF. The CDR3 DNA reads as TGTGCCAGCAGCTTAAACCCGGGGCCCTACAATGAGCAGTTCTTC. The V call is TRBV7-3, the J call TRBJ2-1; either TRBD1 or TRBD2 may fit D (5 bases each). The germline V gene encodes CDR1 SGHTA and CDR2 FQGTGA. Trimming shortened V by 1 base and J by 2 bases, and 9 bases separated the two germline ends. The CDR3 totals 15 residues.